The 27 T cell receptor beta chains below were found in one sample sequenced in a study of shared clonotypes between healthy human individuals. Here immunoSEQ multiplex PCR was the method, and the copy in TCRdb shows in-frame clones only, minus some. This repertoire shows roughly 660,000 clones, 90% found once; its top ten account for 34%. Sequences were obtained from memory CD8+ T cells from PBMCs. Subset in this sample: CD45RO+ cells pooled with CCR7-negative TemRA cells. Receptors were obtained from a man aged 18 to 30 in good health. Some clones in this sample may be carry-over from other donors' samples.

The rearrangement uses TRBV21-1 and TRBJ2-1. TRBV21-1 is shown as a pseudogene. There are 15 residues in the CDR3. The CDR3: CASSLPWGSYNEQFF. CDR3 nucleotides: TGTGCCAGCAGCCTCCCATGGGGCTCCTACAATGAGCAGTTCTTC.

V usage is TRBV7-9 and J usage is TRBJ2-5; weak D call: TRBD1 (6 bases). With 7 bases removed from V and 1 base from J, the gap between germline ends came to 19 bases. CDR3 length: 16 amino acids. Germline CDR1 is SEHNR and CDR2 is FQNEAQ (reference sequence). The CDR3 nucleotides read TGTGCCAGCAACCCCGGGTGGCTGGGGGCCCAAGAGACCCAGTACTTC. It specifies CASNPGWLGAQETQYF.

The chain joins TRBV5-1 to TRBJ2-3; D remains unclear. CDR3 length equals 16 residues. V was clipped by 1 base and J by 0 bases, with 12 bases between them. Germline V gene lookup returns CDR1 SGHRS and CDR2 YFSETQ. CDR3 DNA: TGCGCCAGCAGCTTGTTCCCAGTTTGGAGCACAGATACGCAGTATTTT. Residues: CASSLFPVWSTDTQYF.

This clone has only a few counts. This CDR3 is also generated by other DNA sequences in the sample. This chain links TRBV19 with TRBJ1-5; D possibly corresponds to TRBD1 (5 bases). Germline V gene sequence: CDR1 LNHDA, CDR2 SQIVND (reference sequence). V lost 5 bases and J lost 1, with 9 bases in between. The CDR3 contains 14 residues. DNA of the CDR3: TGTGCCAGTAGTGTCCGGGACAGCAATCAGCCCCAGCATTTT. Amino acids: CASSVRDSNQPQHF.

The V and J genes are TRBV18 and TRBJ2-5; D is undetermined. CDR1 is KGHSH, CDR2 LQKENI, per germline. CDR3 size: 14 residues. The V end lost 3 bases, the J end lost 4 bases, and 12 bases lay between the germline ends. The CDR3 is CASSPPTRLETQYF. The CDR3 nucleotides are TGTGCCAGCTCACCCCCGACGAGGTTAGAGACCCAGTACTTC.

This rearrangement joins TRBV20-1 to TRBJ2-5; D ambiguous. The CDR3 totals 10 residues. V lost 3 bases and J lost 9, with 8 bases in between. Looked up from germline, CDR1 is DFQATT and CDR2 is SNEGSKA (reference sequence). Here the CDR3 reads CSASRLAQYF. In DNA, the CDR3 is TGCAGTGCTAGTCGCCTAGCCCAGTACTTC.

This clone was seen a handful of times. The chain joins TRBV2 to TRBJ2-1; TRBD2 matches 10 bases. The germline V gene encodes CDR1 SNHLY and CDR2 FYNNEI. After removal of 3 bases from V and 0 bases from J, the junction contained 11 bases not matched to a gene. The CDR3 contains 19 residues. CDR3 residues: CASSDGLAGAMSSYNEQFF. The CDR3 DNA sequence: TGTGCCAGCAGTGATGGGCTAGCGGGAGCGATGAGCTCCTACAATGAGCAGTTCTTC.

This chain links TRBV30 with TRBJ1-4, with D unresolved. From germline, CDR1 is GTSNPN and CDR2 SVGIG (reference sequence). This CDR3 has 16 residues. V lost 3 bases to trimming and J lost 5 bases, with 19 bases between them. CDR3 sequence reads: CAWRDPIASQNEKLFF. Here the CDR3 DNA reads TGTGCCTGGAGGGACCCGATTGCCTCGCAGAATGAAAAACTGTTTTTT.

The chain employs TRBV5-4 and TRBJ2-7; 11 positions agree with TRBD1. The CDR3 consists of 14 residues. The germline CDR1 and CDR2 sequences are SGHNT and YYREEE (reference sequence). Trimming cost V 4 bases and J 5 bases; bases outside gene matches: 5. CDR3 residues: CASSDGQGAHEQYF. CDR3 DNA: TGTGCCAGCAGCGACGGACAGGGGGCCCACGAGCAGTACTTC.

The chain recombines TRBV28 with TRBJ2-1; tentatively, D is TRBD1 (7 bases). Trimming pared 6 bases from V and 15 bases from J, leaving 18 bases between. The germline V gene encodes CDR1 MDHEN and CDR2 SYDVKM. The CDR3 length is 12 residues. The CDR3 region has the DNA TGTGCCAGCAGCCCCCTCAGGGGGGTTCTGTTCTTC. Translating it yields CASSPLRGVLFF. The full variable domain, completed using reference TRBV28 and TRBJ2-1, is DVKVTQSSRYLVKRTGEKVFLECVQDMDHENMFWYRQDPGLGLRLIYFSYDVKMKEKGDIPEGYSVSREKKERFSLILESASTNQTSMYLCASSPLRGVLFFGPGTRLTVL.

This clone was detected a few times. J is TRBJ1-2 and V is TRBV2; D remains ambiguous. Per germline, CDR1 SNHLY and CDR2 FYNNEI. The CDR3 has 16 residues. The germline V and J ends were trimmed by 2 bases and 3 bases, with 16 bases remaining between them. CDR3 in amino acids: CASSELSLRQDYGYTF. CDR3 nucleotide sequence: TGTGCCAGCAGTGAACTATCTTTACGGCAGGACTATGGCTACACCTTC. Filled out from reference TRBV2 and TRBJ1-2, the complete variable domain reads EPEVTQTPSHQVTQMGQEVILRCVPISNHLYFYWYRQILGQKVEFLVSFYNNEISEKSEIFDDQFSVERPDGSNFTLKIRSTKLEDSAMYFCASSELSLRQDYGYTFGSGTRLTVV.

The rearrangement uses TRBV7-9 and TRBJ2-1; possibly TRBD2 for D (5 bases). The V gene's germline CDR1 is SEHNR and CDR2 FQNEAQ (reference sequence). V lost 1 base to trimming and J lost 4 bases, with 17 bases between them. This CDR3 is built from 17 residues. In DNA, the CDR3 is TGTGCCAGCAGCTTAGTTTACGGGGTAGCGCCTTACAATGAGCAGTTCTTC. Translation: CASSLVYGVAPYNEQFF. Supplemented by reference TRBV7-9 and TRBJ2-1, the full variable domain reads DTGVSQNPRHKITKRGQNVTFRCDPISEHNRLYWYRQTLGQGPEFLTYFQNEAQLEKSRLLSDRFSAERPKGSFSTLEIQRTEQGDSAMYLCASSLVYGVAPYNEQFFGPGTRLTVL.

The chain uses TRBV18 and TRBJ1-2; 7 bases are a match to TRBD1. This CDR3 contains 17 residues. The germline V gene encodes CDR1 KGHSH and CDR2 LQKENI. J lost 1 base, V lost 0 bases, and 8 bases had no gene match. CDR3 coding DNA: TGTGCCAGCTCACCACCGGGGACAGAGGCCCTTAACTATGGCTACACCTTC. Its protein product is CASSPPGTEALNYGYTF.

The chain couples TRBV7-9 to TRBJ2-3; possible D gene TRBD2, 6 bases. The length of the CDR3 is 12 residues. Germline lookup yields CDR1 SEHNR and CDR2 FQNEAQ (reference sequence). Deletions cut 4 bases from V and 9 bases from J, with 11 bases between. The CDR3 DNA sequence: TGTGCCAGCAGCTCTCTAGCGACAACGCAGTATTTT. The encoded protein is CASSSLATTQYF.

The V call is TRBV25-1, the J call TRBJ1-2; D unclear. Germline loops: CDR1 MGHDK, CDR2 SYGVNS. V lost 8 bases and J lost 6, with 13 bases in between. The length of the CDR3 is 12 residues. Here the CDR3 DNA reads TGTGCCAGCTCTGCCGTTAGGGATGGCTACACCTTC. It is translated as CASSAVRDGYTF.

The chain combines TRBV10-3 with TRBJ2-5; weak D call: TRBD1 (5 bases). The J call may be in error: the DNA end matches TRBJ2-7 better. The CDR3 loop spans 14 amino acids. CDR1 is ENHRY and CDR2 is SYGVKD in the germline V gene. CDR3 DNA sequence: TGTGCCACGCGTCCCCTGGACATTTCCTACGAGCAGTACTTC. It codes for CATRPLDISYEQYF.

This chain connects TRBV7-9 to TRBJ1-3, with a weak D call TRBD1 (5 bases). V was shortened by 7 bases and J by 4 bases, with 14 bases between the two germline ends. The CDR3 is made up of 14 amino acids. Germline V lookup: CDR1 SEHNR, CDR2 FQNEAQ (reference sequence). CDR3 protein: CASTAGKSGNTIYF. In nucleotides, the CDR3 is TGTGCCAGCACGGCAGGGAAGTCAGGAAACACCATATATTTT.

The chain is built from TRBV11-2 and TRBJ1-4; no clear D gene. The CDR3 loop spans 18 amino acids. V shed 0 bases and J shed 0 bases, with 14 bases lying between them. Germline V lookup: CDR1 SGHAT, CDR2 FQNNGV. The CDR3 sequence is CASSLDPRTDATNEKLFF. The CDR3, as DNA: TGTGCCAGCAGCTTAGATCCCCGGACGGACGCAACTAATGAAAAACTGTTTTTT.

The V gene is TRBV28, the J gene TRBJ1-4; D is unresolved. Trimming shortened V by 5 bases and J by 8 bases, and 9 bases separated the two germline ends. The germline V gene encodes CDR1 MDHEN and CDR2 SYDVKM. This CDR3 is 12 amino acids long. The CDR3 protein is CASSPIGEKLFF. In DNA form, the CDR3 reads TGTGCCAGCAGTCCCATTGGGGAAAAACTGTTTTTT.

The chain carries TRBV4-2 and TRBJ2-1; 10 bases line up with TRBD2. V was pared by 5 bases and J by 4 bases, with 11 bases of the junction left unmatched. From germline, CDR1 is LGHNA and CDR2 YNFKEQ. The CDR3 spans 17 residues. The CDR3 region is CASSLSTSGRVYNEQFF. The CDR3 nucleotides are TGTGCCAGCAGCTTATCGACGAGCGGGAGGGTGTACAATGAGCAGTTCTTC.

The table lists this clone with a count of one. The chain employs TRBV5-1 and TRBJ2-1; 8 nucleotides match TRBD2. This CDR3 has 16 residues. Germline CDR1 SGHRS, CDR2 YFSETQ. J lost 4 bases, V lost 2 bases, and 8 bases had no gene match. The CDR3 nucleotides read TGCGCCAGCAGCTTATACGCGGGGGGACCGTACAATGAGCAGTTCTTC. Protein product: CASSLYAGGPYNEQFF.

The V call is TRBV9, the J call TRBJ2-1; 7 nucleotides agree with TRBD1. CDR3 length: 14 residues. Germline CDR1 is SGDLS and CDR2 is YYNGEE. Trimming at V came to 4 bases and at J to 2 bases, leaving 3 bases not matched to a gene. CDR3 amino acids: CASSYGTAYNEQFF. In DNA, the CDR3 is TGTGCCAGCAGCTACGGGACAGCCTACAATGAGCAGTTCTTC. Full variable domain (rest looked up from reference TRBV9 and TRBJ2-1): DSGVTQTPKHLITATGQRVTLRCSPRSGDLSVYWYQQSLDQGLQFLIQYYNGEERAKGNILERFSAQQFPDLHSELNLSSLELGDSALYFCASSYGTAYNEQFFGPGTRLTVL.

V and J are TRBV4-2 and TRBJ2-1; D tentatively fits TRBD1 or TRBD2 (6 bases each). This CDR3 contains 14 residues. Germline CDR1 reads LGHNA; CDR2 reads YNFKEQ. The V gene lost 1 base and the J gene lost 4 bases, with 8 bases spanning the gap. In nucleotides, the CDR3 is TGTGCCAGCAGCCAAGGGAGGGGGTACAATGAGCAGTTCTTC. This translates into CASSQGRGYNEQFF.

The CDR3 is CASGPGETGSRDEQYF. CDR3 DNA: TGTGCTAGTGGTCCAGGAGAGACAGGGTCTAGAGACGAGCAGTACTTC. The J gene is TRBJ2-7, the V gene TRBV12-5; TRBD1 agrees at 7 bases. Losses at the gene ends were 5 bases for V and 5 bases for J; bases not matched to a gene: 15. Germline values: CDR1 LGHNT, CDR2 FRNRAP. This CDR3 region has 16 residues.

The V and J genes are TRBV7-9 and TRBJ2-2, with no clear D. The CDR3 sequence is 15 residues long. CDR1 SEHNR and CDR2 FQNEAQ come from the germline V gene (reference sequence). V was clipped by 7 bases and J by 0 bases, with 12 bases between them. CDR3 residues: CASTPWGTNTGELFF. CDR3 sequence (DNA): TGTGCCAGCACCCCATGGGGTACGAACACCGGGGAGCTGTTTTTT.

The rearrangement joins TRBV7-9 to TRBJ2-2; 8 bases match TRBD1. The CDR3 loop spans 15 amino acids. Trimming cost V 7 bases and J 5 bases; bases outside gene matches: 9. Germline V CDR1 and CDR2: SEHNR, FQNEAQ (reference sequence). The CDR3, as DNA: TGTGCCAGCATTGTGGACAGGGAATTAACCGGGGAGCTGTTTTTT. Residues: CASIVDRELTGELFF.

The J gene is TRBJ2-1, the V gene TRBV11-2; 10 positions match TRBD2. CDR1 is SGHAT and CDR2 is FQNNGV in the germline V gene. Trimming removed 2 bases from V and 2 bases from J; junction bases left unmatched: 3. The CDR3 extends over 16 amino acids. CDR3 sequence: CASSLLSGRAYNEQFF. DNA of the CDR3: TGTGCCAGCAGCTTACTCAGCGGGAGGGCCTACAATGAGCAGTTCTTC. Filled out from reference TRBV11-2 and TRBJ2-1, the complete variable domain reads EAGVAQSPRYKIIEKRQSVAFWCNPISGHATLYWYQQILGQGPKLLIQFQNNGVVDDSQLPKDRFSAERLKGVDSTLKIQPAKLEDSAVYLCASSLLSGRAYNEQFFGPGTRLTVL.